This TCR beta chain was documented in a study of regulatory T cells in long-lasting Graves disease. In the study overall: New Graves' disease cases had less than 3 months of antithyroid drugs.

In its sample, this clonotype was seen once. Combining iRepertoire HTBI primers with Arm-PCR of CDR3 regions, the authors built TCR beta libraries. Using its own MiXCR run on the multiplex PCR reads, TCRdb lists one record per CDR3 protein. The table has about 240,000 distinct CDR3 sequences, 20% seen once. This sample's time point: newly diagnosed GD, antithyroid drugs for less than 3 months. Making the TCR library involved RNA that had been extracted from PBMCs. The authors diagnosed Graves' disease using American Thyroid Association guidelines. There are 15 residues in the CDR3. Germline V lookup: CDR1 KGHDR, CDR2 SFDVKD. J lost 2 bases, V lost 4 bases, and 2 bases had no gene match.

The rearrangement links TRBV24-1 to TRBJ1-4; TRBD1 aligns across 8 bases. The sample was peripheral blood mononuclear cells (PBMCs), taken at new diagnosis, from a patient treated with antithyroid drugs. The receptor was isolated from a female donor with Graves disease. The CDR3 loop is CATSDSGGTNEKLFF. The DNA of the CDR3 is TGTGCCACCAGTGACTCAGGGGGCACTAATGAAAAACTGTTTTTT.